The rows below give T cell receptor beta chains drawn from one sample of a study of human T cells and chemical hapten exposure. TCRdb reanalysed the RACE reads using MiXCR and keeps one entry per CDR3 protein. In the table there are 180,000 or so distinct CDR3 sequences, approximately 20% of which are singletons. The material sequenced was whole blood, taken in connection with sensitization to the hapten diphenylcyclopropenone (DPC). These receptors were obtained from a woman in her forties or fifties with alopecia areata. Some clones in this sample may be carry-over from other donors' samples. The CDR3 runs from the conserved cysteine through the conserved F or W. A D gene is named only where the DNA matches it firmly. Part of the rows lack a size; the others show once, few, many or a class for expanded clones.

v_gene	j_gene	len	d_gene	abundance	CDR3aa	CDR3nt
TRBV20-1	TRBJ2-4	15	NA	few	CSARGGRDRVNIQYF	TGCAGTGCTAGAGGAGGAAGAGACAGAGTAAACATTCAGTACTTC
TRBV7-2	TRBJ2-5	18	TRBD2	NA	CASSPWLVAGGSGETQYF	TGTGCCAGCAGCCCATGGTTGGTAGCGGGAGGGTCGGGGGAGACCCAGTACTTC
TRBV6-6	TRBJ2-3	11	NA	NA	CASKNTDTQYF	TGTGCCAGCAAGAACACAGATACGCAGTATTTT
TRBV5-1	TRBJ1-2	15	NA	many	CASSLDGRANYGYTF	TGCGCCAGCAGCTTGGACGGCAGAGCTAACTATGGCTACACCTTC
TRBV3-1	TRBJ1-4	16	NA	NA	CASSQASGGGTEKLFF	TGTGCCAGCAGCCAGGCATCGGGGGGGGGGACTGAAAAACTGTTTTTT
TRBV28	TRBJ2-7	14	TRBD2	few	CASSSPSGSYEQYF	TGTGCCAGCAGTTCGCCTAGCGGGAGCTACGAGCAGTACTTC
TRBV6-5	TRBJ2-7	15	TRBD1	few	CASSPSTGTAYEQYF	TGTGCCAGCAGTCCGTCGACAGGGACAGCCTACGAGCAGTACTTC
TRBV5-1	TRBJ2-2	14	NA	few	CASSFTVNTGELFF	TGCGCCAGCAGCTTCACGGTGAACACCGGGGAGCTGTTTTTT
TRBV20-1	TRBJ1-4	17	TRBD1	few	CSASGGQGEGTNEKLFF	TGCAGTGCTAGCGGCGGACAGGGAGAGGGAACTAATGAAAAACTGTTTTTT
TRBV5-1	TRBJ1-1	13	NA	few	CASSTLQGTEAFF	TGCGCCAGCAGCACCCTGCAGGGGACTGAAGCTTTCTTT
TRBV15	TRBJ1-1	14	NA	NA	CATSRYILRTEAFF	TGTGCCACCAGCAGATATATATTGAGGACTGAAGCTTTCTTT
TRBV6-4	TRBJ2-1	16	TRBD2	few	CASLSCGGGPVHEQFF	TGTGCCAGCTTGTCCTGTGGGGGAGGGCCTGTCCATGAGCAGTTCTTC
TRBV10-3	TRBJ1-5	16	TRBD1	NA	CAISDWTGGFNQPQHF	TGTGCCATCAGTGATTGGACAGGGGGGTTCAATCAGCCCCAGCATTTT
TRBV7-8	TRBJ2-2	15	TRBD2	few	CASSATSENTGELFF	TGTGCCAGCAGCGCAACTAGCGAGAACACCGGGGAGCTGTTTTTT
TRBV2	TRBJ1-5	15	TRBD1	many	CASSEGDRASQPQHF	TGTGCCAGCAGTGAAGGGGACAGGGCTTCCCAGCCCCAGCATTTT
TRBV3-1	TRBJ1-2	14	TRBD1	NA	CASSRGQGPYGYTF	TGTGCCAGCAGTCGCGGACAGGGACCCTATGGCTACACCTTC
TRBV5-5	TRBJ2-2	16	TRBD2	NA	CASSTGLAGGTGELFF	TGTGCCAGCAGCACGGGACTAGCGGGAGGCACCGGGGAGCTGTTTTTT
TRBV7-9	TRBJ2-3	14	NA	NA	CASSLRGLVDTQYF	TGTGCCAGCAGCTTAAGAGGGTTGGTGGATACGCAGTATTTT
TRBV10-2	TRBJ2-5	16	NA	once	CASSEDTGAYQETQYF	TGCGCCAGCAGTGAGGATACTGGGGCTTACCAAGAGACCCAGTACTTT
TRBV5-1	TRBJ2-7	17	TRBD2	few	CASSSNRQRGPGGEQYF	TGCGCCAGCAGCTCCAACCGACAGAGAGGGCCGGGGGGCGAGCAGTACTTC
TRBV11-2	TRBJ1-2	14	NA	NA	CASSLVGGYGGYTF	TGTGCCAGCAGCTTAGTAGGTGGTTATGGGGGCTACACCTTC
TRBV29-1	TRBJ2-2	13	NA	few	CSVDRTNTGELFF	TGCAGCGTTGACAGAACGAACACCGGGGAGCTGTTTTTT
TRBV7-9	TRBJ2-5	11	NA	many	CASSPKETQYF	TGTGCCAGCAGCCCTAAAGAGACCCAGTACTTC
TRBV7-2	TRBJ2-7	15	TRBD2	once	CASSSQAGGPHEQYF	TGTGCCAGCAGCTCACAAGCGGGAGGGCCCCACGAGCAGTACTTC
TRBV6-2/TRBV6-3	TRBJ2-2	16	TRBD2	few	CASSLLGLAGPGELFF	TGTGCCAGCAGTTTGTTGGGACTAGCGGGACCGGGGGAGCTGTTTTTT
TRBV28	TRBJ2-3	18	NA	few	CASSLGKFAGTSTDTQYF	TGTGCCAGCAGTTTGGGGAAGTTTGCGGGAACCAGCACAGATACGCAGTATTTT